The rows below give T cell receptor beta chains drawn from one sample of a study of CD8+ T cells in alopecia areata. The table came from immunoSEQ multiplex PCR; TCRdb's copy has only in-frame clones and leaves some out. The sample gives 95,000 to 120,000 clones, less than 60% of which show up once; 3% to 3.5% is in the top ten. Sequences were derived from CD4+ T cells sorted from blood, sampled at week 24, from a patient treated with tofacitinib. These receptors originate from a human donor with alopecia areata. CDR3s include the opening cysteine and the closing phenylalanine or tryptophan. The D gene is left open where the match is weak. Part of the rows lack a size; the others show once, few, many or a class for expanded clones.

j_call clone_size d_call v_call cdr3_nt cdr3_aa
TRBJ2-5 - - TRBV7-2 TGTGCCAGCAGCGACCGACGGGGTGGGCATCAAGAGACCCAGTACTTC CASSDRRGGHQETQYF
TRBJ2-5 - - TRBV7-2 TGTGCCAGCGGATCCGGGGGCGGTGAGACCCAGTACTTC CASGSGGGETQYF
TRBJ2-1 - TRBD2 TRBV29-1 TGCAGCGTTGTAGCGGGGGCTTACAATGAGCAGTTCTTC CSVVAGAYNEQFF
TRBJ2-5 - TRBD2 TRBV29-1 TGCAGCGTCGGCGGGACTAGCGGGGCTGAGTACCAAGAGACCCAGTACTTC CSVGGTSGAEYQETQYF
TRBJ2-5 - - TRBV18 TGTGCCAGCTCACCACAAAGGTTGGAGACCCAGTACTTC CASSPQRLETQYF
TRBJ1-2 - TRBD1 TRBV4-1 TGCGCCAGCAGCCATTTGGACAGGGCAGATGGCTACACCTTC CASSHLDRADGYTF
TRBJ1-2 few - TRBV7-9 TGTGCCAGCAGCTTAGCAGGGGCGGATGGCTACACCTTC CASSLAGADGYTF
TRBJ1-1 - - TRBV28 TGTGCCAGCGGTCAGGGAGTAGCGAACACTGAAGCTTTCTTT CASGQGVANTEAFF
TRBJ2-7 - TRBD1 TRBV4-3 TGCGCCAGCAGCCAACCGGGACAGGGGACCTACGAGCAGTACTTC CASSQPGQGTYEQYF
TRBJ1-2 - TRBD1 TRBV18 TGTGCCAGCTCATCGATGGACAGGGGTGACTATGGCTACACCTTC CASSSMDRGDYGYTF
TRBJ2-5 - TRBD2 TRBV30 TGTGCCTGGAATACCGGGGGGGTCCAAGAGACCCAGTACTTC CAWNTGGVQETQYF
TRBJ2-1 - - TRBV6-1 TGTGCCAGCACTCCAGGGGGGGCCGGGGAGCAGTTCTTC CASTPGGAGEQFF
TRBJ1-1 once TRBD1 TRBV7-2 TGTGCCAGCAGCTTAAACAGGGGCGCAAACACTGAAGCTTTCTTT CASSLNRGANTEAFF
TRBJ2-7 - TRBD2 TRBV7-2 TGTGCCAGCAGCTTACCCCCGGGACTATACGAGCAGTACTTC CASSLPPGLYEQYF
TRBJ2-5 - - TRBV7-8 TGTGCCAGCAGCTCCTGGCGACAACTAGTAGAGACCCAGTACTTC CASSSWRQLVETQYF
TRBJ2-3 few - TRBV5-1 TGCGCCAGCAGCTTGGGGACAGGCACAGATACGCAGTATTTT CASSLGTGTDTQYF
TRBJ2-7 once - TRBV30 TGTGCCTGGAATTCGGCAGGGTTCCACGAGCAGTACTTC CAWNSAGFHEQYF
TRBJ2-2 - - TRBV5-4 TGTGCCAGCAGCTTGATCGGGAATCCCGGGGAGCTGTTTTTT CASSLIGNPGELFF
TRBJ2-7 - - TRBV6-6 TGTGCCAGCAGTTACGGAGGTGGGCGGGGATCCTACGAGCAGTACTTC CASSYGGGRGSYEQYF
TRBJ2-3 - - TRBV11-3 TGTGCCAGCAGCCCATGGACGCGGGGCACAGATACGCAGTATTTT CASSPWTRGTDTQYF
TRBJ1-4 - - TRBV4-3 TGCGCCAGCAGCCAAGAATTGGGATTGGGCGGTGAAAAACTGTTTTTT CASSQELGLGGEKLFF
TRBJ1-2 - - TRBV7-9 TGTGCCAGCAGCTCCGGGCAGGCCCGAGGGGATGGCTACACCTTC CASSSGQARGDGYTF
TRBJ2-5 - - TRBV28 TGTGCCAGCAGTTCCCAACCCGATGGGGGAAAGACCCAGTACTTC CASSSQPDGGKTQYF
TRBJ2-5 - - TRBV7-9 TGTGCCAGCAGCTTATGGCATCGGGAAGAGACCCAGTACTTC CASSLWHREETQYF
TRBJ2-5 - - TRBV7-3 TGTGCCAGCAGCTTAAAACCAGGCCCCGAAGAGACCCAGTACTTC CASSLKPGPEETQYF
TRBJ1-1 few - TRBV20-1 TGCAGTGCCACGTGGAACACTGAAGCTTTCTTT CSATWNTEAFF
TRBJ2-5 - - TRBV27 TGTGCCAGCAGTTTCGTTGGCCGGGAGACCCAGTACTTC CASSFVGRETQYF
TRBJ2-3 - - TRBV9 TGTGCCAGCAGCGTAGAATCCTTAGCGAATACGCAGTATTTT CASSVESLANTQYF
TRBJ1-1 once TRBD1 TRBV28 TGTGCCAGCAGTTTATCCACGTCGACAGGGGCCGCAGAAGCTTTCTTT CASSLSTSTGAAEAFF
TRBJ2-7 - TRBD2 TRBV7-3 TGTGCCAGCAGCCTGACTAGCGGGGTGGAGCAGTACTTC CASSLTSGVEQYF
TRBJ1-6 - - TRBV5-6 TGTGCCAGCAGCTTTAGTAAAGGAACGCTTAATTCACCCCTCCACTTT CASSFSKGTLNSPLHF
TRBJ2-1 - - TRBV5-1 TGCGCCAGCAGCTTGGACGGGTCGGACAATGAGCAGTTCTTC CASSLDGSDNEQFF
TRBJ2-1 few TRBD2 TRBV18 TGTGCCAGCTCATCCGGTTGGACTAGCGGAAACAATGAGCAGTTCTTC CASSSGWTSGNNEQFF
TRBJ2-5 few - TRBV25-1 TGTGCCAGCAGTGACCCTACTAGAGTCGAGACCCAGTACTTC CASSDPTRVETQYF
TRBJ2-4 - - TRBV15 TGTGCCACCAGCAGATCCGGGCCCAGTGGGTCCATTCAGTACTTC CATSRSGPSGSIQYF
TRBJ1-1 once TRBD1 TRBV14 TGTGCCAGCAGCCCGTCGTGGCAGGGGGGGACTGAAGCTTTCTTT CASSPSWQGGTEAFF
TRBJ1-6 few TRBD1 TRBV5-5 TGCGCCAGCAGCCTATCAGCAGGGGGGAGCTCCTATAATTCACCCCTCCACTTT CASSLSAGGSSYNSPLHF
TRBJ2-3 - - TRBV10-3 TGTGCCATCAGTGCAGGGAGTAACACAGATACGCAGTATTTT CAISAGSNTDTQYF
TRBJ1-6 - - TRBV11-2 TGTGCCAGCAGCTTAGTTCCCAGTCATTCACCCCTCCACTTT CASSLVPSHSPLHF
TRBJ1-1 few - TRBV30 TGTGCCTGGAGTGGTAACAGGGCCACTGAAGCTTTCTTT CAWSGNRATEAFF
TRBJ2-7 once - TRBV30 TGTGCCTCCGAGGGGGTAAGGGGAGCCTACGAGCAGTACTTC CASEGVRGAYEQYF
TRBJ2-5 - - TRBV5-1 TGCGCCAGCAGCCCTGGACGGAACCAAGAGACCCAGTACTTC CASSPGRNQETQYF
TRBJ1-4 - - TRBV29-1 TGCAGCGTTTTCCGGGAAAAACTGTTTTTT CSVFREKLFF
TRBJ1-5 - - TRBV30 TGTGCCTGGAGCGCGGGACACGGCGATCAGCCCCAGCATTTT CAWSAGHGDQPQHF
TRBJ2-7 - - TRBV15 TGTGCCACCAGCAACACCTCTGGGAGGCGGCCTCCGTACGAGCAGTACTTC CATSNTSGRRPPYEQYF
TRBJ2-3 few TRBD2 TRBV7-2 TGTGCCAGCAGTAAGATAGCGGGGCCCACAGATACGCAGTATTTT CASSKIAGPTDTQYF
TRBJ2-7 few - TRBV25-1 TGTGCCAGCAGTCAAAGGTTCGAGCAGTACTTC CASSQRFEQYF
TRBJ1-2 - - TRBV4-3 TGCGCCAGCAGCCAAGATGTGGGGTTTACCTATGGCTACACCTTC CASSQDVGFTYGYTF
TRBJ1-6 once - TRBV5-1 TGCGCCAGCAGCCATTCAAGGGGGGACAATTCACCCCTCCACTTT CASSHSRGDNSPLHF
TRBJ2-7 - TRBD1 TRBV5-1 TGCGCCAGCAGCTTGGGCGGGACAGGGGTCGAGCAGTACTTC CASSLGGTGVEQYF
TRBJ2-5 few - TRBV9 TGTGCCAGCAGCGTAGGAGGTACAGATCAAGAGACCCAGTACTTC CASSVGGTDQETQYF
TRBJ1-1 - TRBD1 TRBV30 TGTGCCGGACAGGGACTTAAGGCTGAAGCTTTCTTT CAGQGLKAEAFF
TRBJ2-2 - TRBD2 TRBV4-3 TGCGCCAGCAGCCGACTAGCGGGGGCCCAGAACACCGGGGAGCTGTTTTTT CASSRLAGAQNTGELFF
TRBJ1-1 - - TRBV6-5 TGTGCCAGCACCGATGCGGCCCTGAACACTGAAGCTTTCTTT CASTDAALNTEAFF
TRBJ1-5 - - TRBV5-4 TGTGCCAGCAGCTTGGGGGGGAGGACAGATCAGCCCCAGCATTTT CASSLGGRTDQPQHF